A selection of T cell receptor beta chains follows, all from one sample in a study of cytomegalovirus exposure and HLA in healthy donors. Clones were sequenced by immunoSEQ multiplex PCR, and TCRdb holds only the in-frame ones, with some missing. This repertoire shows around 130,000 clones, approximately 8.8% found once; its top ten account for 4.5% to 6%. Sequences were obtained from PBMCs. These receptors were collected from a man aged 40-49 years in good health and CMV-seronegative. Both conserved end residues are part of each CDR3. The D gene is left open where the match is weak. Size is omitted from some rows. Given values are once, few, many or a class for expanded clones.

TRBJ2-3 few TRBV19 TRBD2 CASTLATSGGADTQYF TGTGCCAGTACTCTCGCGACTAGCGGGGGGGCAGATACGCAGTATTTT
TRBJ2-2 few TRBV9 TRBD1 CASSVTGTASSTGELFF TGTGCCAGCAGCGTTACCGGGACAGCTTCGAGCACCGGGGAGCTGTTTTTT
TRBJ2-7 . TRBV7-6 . CASSPGYEQYF TGTGCCAGCAGCCCGGGCTACGAGCAGTACTTC
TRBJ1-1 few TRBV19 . CASSIAGWIGTEAFF TGTGCCAGTAGTATCGCAGGGTGGATCGGCACTGAAGCTTTCTTT
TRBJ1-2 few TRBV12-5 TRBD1 CASGPDRGYGYTF TGTGCTAGTGGGCCGGACAGGGGGTATGGCTACACCTTC
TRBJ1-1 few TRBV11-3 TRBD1 CASSPETGVEGEAFF TGTGCCAGCAGCCCCGAGACAGGGGTCGAGGGTGAAGCTTTCTTT
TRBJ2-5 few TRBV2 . CASRGGIAQGETQYF TGTGCCAGCAGGGGGGGAATAGCTCAGGGAGAGACCCAGTACTTC
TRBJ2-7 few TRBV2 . CASSNTGFHEQYF TGTGCCAGCAGTAATACAGGTTTCCACGAGCAGTACTTC
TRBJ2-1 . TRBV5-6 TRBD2 CASTPSGGTFSYNEQFF TGTGCCAGTACCCCTAGCGGGGGGACTTTCTCCTACAATGAGCAGTTCTTC
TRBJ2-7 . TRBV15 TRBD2 CATSRGGAGGSYEQYF TGTGCCACCAGCAGAGGTGGAGCGGGGGGGTCCTACGAGCAGTACTTC
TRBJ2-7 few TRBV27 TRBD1 CASSITGTGDEQYF TGTGCCAGCAGTATAACCGGGACAGGGGACGAGCAGTACTTC
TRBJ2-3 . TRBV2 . CASSEQGSWTDTQYF TGTGCCAGCAGTGAGCAGGGTAGTTGGACAGATACGCAGTATTTT
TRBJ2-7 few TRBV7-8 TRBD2 CASSSTSDPSYEQYF TGTGCCAGCAGCTCCACTAGCGATCCATCCTACGAGCAGTACTTC
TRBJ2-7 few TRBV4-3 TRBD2 CASSQFLAGGDEQYF TGCGCCAGCAGCCAGTTCTTAGCGGGGGGAGACGAGCAGTACTTC
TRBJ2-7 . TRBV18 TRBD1 CASSLGQAGSEQYF TGTGCCAGCTCTCTAGGACAGGCTGGATCCGAGCAGTACTTC
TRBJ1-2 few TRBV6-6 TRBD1 CASSGDRGRVVIGYTF TGTGCCAGCAGTGGGGACAGGGGGCGTGTCGTAATTGGCTACACCTTC
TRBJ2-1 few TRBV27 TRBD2 CASSGLVNANEQFF TGTGCCAGCTCAGGACTAGTTAACGCCAATGAGCAGTTCTTC
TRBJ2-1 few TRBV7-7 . CASSPRAGAPYNEQFF TGTGCCAGCAGCCCCAGGGCGGGGGCCCCCTACAATGAGCAGTTCTTC
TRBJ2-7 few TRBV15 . CATSRVRGNEQYF TGTGCCACCAGCAGAGTCCGGGGTAACGAGCAGTACTTC
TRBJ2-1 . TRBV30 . CAWSRGYEQFF TGTGCCTGGAGTAGAGGGTATGAGCAGTTCTTC
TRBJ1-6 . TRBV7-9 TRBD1 CASSSEDRGGNNSPLHF TGTGCCAGCAGCTCCGAGGACAGGGGCGGAAACAATTCACCCCTCCACTTT
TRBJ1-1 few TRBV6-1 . CASTRGFNTEAFF TGTGCCAGCACCCGGGGGTTTAACACTGAAGCTTTCTTT
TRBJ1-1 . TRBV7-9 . CASSLIGVWTEAFF TGTGCCAGCAGCTTAATCGGGGTTTGGACTGAAGCTTTCTTT
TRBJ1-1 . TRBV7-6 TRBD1 CASSSTGGLDTEAFF TGTGCCAGCAGCTCCACAGGGGGCTTGGACACTGAAGCTTTCTTT
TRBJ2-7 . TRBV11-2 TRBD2 CASSLLGGVYEQYF TGTGCCAGCAGCTTATTGGGGGGGGTCTACGAGCAGTACTTC
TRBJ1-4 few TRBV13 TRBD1 CASSHRDRGGKLFF TGTGCCAGCAGCCACCGGGACAGGGGAGGAAAACTGTTTTTT
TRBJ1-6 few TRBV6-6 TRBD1 CASSSQPGQGAPLHF TGTGCCAGCAGTTCCCAACCGGGACAGGGGGCCCCCCTCCACTTT
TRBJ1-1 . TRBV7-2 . CASRSGGRVAFF TGTGCCAGCAGGAGTGGGGGCAGGGTGGCTTTCTTT
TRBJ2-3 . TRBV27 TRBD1 CASSLYGTGTDTQYF TGTGCCAGCAGTTTATACGGGACAGGCACAGATACGCAGTATTTT
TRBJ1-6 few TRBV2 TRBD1 CASRAWDRPNSPLHF TGTGCCAGCCGTGCTTGGGACAGGCCCAATTCACCCCTCCACTTT
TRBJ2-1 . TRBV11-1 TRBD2 CASSPLAGAYNEQFF TGTGCCAGCAGCCCTCTAGCGGGGGCCTACAATGAGCAGTTCTTC
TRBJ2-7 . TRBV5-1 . CASSLGSSSYEQYF TGCGCCAGCAGCTTGGGGTCCAGCTCCTACGAGCAGTACTTC
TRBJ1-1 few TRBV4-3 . CASSQTGNTEAFF TGCGCCAGCAGCCAAACAGGTAACACTGAAGCTTTCTTT
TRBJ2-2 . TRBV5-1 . CASSLELAQGGELFF TGCGCCAGCAGCTTGGAACTAGCCCAGGGCGGGGAGCTGTTTTTT
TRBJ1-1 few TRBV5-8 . CASSLAVSGAFF TGTGCCAGCAGCTTGGCGGTTTCGGGGGCTTTCTTT
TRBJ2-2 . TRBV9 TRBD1 CASSDRQGRGTGELFF TGTGCCAGCAGCGACCGACAGGGAAGAGGGACCGGGGAGCTGTTTTTT
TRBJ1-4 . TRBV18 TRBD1 CASSPRQGEGEKLFF TGTGCCAGCTCACCTCGACAGGGGGAAGGTGAAAAACTGTTTTTT
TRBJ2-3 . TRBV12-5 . CASARDGTSTDTQYF TGTGCTAGCGCCCGTGATGGGACTAGCACAGATACGCAGTATTTT
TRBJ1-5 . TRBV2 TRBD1 CASSGRGTQPQHF TGTGCCAGCAGTGGCAGGGGGACTCAGCCCCAGCATTTT
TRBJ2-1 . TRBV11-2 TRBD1 CASSLTGGDNEQFF TGTGCCAGCAGCTTGACAGGGGGGGACAATGAGCAGTTCTTC
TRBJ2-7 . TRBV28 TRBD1 CASSSGGAGHEQYF TGTGCCAGCAGCTCAGGGGGCGCGGGCCACGAGCAGTACTTC
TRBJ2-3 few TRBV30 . CTWSAGGTDTQYF TGTACCTGGAGTGCAGGGGGCACAGATACGCAGTATTTT
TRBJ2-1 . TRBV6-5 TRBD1 CASSYRDRSMNEQFF TGTGCCAGCAGTTACCGGGACAGGTCTATGAATGAGCAGTTCTTC
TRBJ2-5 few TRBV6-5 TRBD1 CASSSPMTGGEETQYF TGTGCCAGCAGTTCTCCCATGACAGGGGGCGAAGAGACCCAGTACTTC
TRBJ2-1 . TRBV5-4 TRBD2 CASSSSGGVYNEQFF TGTGCCAGCAGCTCCAGCGGGGGGGTCTACAATGAGCAGTTCTTC
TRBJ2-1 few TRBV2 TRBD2 CASRTRGWIWQFF TGTGCCAGTCGGACTAGAGGTTGGATCTGGCAGTTCTTC
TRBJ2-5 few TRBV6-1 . CASSERVLEYQETQYF TGTGCCAGCAGTGAACGCGTTTTAGAGTACCAAGAGACCCAGTACTTC
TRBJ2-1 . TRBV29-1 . CSALPGSSYNEQFF TGCAGCGCTCTCCCGGGGAGCTCCTACAATGAGCAGTTCTTC
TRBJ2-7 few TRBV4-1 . CASSQVLSHEQYF TGCGCCAGCAGCCAAGTACTGTCACACGAGCAGTACTTC
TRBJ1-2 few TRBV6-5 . CASSRDNNYGYTF TGTGCCAGCAGCCGGGACAATAACTATGGCTACACCTTC
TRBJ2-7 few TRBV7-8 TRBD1 CASSFSGTASYEQYF TGTGCCAGCAGCTTCTCCGGGACAGCCTCCTACGAGCAGTACTTC
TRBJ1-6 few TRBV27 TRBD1 CASSLSGTGGSPLHF TGTGCCAGCAGTTTATCTGGGACAGGGGGTTCACCCCTCCACTTT